These 22 T cell receptor beta chains share one sample of origin, sequenced in a study of CXCR3-negative and CXCR3-positive naive CD8 T cells. The authors made the TRB cDNA libraries by 5' RACE using UMI labels. Each CDR3 protein gets one entry in TCRdb, which reprocessed the 5' RACE reads and gives no DNA. This sample's table reports 45,000 to 75,000 distinct CDR3 sequences. The sequenced sample was naive CXCR3- CD8+ T cells from blood. The sample's subset: CD45RO-CCR7+CD27+CD95- naive CD8+ T cells lacking CXCR3 (TNR3-). The receptors come from a human donor in good health. Some clones in this sample may be carry-over from other donors' samples.

V and J are TRBV6-5 and TRBJ2-3. Germline V gene data show CDR1 as MNHEY and CDR2 as SVGAGI. This CDR3 is built from 15 residues. CDR3: CASSYRVWEPDTQYF.

The chain links TRBV6-2 or TRBV6-3 to TRBJ2-2; TCRdb selects TRBD1, and the lack of DNA leaves this call unchecked. There are 13 residues in the CDR3. Per germline, CDR1 MNHEY and CDR2 SVGEGT. CDR3 sequence: CASRATETGELFF.

This rearrangement joins TRBV27 to TRBJ2-2; TCRdb's assignment of TRBD1 cannot be checked, as there is no DNA. This CDR3 is 15 amino acids long. Per germline, CDR1 MNHEY and CDR2 SMNVEV (reference sequence). The CDR3 protein is CASMSRVRSAGELFF.

This chain connects TRBV3-1 to TRBJ2-1. The CDR3 is made up of 16 amino acids. Per germline, CDR1 LGHDT and CDR2 YNNKEL (reference sequence). CDR3 in amino acids: CASSQEEGTLDNEQFF.

The CDR3: CSARESSSYNEQFF. The chain employs TRBV20-1 and TRBJ2-1. Germline CDR1 DFQATT, CDR2 SNEGSKA (reference sequence). The CDR3 runs to 14 residues.

The V call is TRBV7-9, the J call TRBJ2-3. CDR3 length equals 13 residues. Germline CDR1 is SEHNR and CDR2 is FQNEAQ (reference sequence). The CDR3 loop is CASSPTLTDTQYF. Full variable domain (rest looked up from reference TRBV7-9 and TRBJ2-3): DTGVSQNPRHKITKRGQNVTFRCDPISEHNRLYWYRQTLGQGPEFLTYFQNEAQLEKSRLLSDRFSAERPKGSFSTLEIQRTEQGDSAMYLCASSPTLTDTQYFGPGTRLTVL.

The chain couples TRBV29-1 to TRBJ2-1; TCRdb's assignment of TRBD1 cannot be checked, as there is no DNA. The germline gives CDR1 SQVTM, CDR2 ANQGSEA. The length of the CDR3 is 14 residues. This CDR3 reads CSARGQQTYNEQFF.

The chain is built from TRBV10-3 and TRBJ2-7; TCRdb names TRBD1, which stays unverified in the absence of DNA. This CDR3 region has 15 residues. Germline V lookup: CDR1 ENHRY, CDR2 SYGVKD. CDR3 region: CAISEQTGSGDEQYF.

The chain couples TRBV7-2 to TRBJ2-3. The germline CDR1 and CDR2 sequences are SGHTA and FQGNSA. This CDR3 is 14 amino acids long. The CDR3 protein is CASSYDHSTDTQYF.

The chain couples TRBV7-2 to TRBJ2-4; the TRBD2 assignment by TCRdb is unverifiable without DNA. The CDR3 is 19 amino acids. Germline V lookup: CDR1 SGHTA, CDR2 FQGNSA. CDR3 loop: CASSLAPPGSGGYKNIQYF.

The rearrangement links TRBV28 to TRBJ2-7. The CDR3 has 13 amino acids. Germline CDR1 and CDR2: MDHEN and SYDVKM. The CDR3 protein is CASTGSDSYEQYF.

The chain uses TRBV6-5 and TRBJ2-1; with no DNA, the TCRdb D assignment of TRBD2 cannot be verified. The CDR3 spans 15 residues. CDR1 and CDR2 from the germline V gene are MNHEY and SVGAGI. The CDR3 loop is CASRTSGVPYNEQFF.

The rearrangement links TRBV7-8 to TRBJ2-2; absent DNA, TCRdb's TRBD1 call cannot be checked. The CDR3 is made up of 15 amino acids. Germline CDR1 reads SGHVS; CDR2 reads FQNEAQ. The CDR3 here is CASSLAGGPYGELFF.

This rearrangement joins TRBV29-1 to TRBJ2-2. This CDR3 has 12 amino acids. CDR1 is SQVTM, CDR2 ANQGSEA, per germline. CDR3 region: CSVEFGTGELFF.

This sequence joins TRBV7-3 and TRBJ1-3; lacking DNA, the TRBD1 call made by TCRdb goes unchecked. CDR1 is SGHTA and CDR2 is FQGTGA in the germline V gene. CDR3 length: 15 amino acids. The CDR3 loop is CASSQWGATGNTIYF.

The V and J genes are TRBV7-9 and TRBJ2-5. This CDR3 spans 15 amino acids. Germline loops: CDR1 SEHNR, CDR2 FQNEAQ (reference sequence). The CDR3 here is CASSLAADYQETQYF.

V usage is TRBV7-2 and J usage is TRBJ2-7. CDR1 is SGHTA and CDR2 is FQGNSA in the germline V gene. The CDR3 spans 13 residues. CDR3 sequence reads: CASEAGNSYEQYF.

The chain recombines TRBV20-1 with TRBJ1-2. Per the germline V gene, CDR1 is DFQATT and CDR2 is SNEGSKA (reference sequence). There are 13 residues in the CDR3. The CDR3 here is CSASGTADYGYTF.

The chain carries TRBV7-9 and TRBJ2-5; TCRdb's D gene call, TRBD2, goes unchecked for lack of DNA. This CDR3 has 17 residues. Germline CDR1 reads SEHNR; CDR2 reads FQNEAQ (reference sequence). The CDR3 protein is CASSSASSGGGQETQYF. The variable domain in full, with the rest retrieved from reference TRBV7-9 and TRBJ2-5, is DTGVSQNPRHKITKRGQNVTFRCDPISEHNRLYWYRQTLGQGPEFLTYFQNEAQLEKSRLLSDRFSAERPKGSFSTLEIQRTEQGDSAMYLCASSSASSGGGQETQYFGPGTRLLVL.

The gene calls are TRBV6-2 or TRBV6-3 and TRBJ2-7. Germline V gene data show CDR1 as MNHEY and CDR2 as SVGEGT. CDR3 length: 14 residues. This CDR3 is CASSYDGLSYEQYF.

The genes are TRBV5-1 and TRBJ2-1; TCRdb designates TRBD2, a call that cannot be tested without DNA. The CDR3 is 13 amino acids. The germline gives CDR1 SGHRS, CDR2 YFSETQ. This chain's CDR3 is CASSKLAFNEQFF.

This chain links TRBV14 with TRBJ1-3; TCRdb's D call, TRBD1, is unchecked because there is no DNA. CDR1 and CDR2 from the germline V gene are SGHDN and FVKESK. The CDR3 totals 14 residues. The CDR3 region is CASSQDVRGRAIYF.